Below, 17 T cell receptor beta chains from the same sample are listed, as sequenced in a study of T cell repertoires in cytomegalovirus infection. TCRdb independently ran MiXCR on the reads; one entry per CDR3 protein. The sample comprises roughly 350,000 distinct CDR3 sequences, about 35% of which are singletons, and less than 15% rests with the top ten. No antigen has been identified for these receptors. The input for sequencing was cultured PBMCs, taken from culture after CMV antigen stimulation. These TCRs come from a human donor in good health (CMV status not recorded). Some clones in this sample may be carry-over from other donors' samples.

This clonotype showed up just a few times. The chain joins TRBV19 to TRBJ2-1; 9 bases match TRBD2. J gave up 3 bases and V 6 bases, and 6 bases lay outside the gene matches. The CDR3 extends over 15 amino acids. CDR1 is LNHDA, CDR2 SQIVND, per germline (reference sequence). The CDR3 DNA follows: TGTGCCAGTAGGCACCGGCGGGAGGGCTACAATGAGCAGTTCTTC. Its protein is CASRHRREGYNEQFF.

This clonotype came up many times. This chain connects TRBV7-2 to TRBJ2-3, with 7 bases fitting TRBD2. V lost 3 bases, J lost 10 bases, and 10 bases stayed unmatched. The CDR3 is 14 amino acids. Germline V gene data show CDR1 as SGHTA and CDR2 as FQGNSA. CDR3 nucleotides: TGTGCCAGCAGCTTCACCGCGGGAGAGAGAGCGCAGTATTTT. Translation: CASSFTAGERAQYF.

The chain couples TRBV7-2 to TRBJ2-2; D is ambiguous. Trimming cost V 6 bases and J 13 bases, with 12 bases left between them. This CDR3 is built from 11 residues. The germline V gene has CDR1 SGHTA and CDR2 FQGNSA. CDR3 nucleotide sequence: TGTGCCAGCAGTTCCCTGGGTGGGCTGTTTTTT. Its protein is CASSSLGGLFF.

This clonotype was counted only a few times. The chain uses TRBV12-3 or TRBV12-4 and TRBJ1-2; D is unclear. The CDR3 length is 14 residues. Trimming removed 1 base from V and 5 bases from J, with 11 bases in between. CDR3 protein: CASSLGPVIYGYTF. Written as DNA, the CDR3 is TGTGCCAGCAGTTTAGGTCCTGTGATATATGGCTACACCTTC.

CDR3 nucleotide sequence: TGTGCCAGCAGTTTTCGAGGGATAGGGGAGGCTCCTGGGGCCAACGTCCTGACTTTC. Amino acid sequence: CASSFRGIGEAPGANVLTF. The chain is built from TRBV28 and TRBJ2-6; D may be TRBD2 (6 bases). The CDR3 consists of 19 residues. The germline V and J ends were trimmed by 3 bases and 2 bases, with 20 bases remaining between them. The germline V gene has CDR1 MDHEN and CDR2 SYDVKM.

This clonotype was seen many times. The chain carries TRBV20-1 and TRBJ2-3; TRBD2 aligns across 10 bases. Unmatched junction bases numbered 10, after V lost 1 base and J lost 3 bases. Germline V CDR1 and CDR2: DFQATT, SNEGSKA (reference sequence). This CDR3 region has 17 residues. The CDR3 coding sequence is TGCAGTGCTAGAGGCATTACTAGCGGGGATCTTACAGATACGCAGTATTTT. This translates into CSARGITSGDLTDTQYF.

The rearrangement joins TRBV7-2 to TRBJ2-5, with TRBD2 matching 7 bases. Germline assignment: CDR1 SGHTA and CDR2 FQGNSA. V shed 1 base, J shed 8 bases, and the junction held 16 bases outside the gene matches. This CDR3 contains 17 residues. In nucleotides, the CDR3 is TGTGCCAGCAGCTTAGTGCGGGGGAGGCTTACGGGGGAAACCCAGTACTTC. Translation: CASSLVRGRLTGETQYF.

The CDR3 nucleotides read TGTGCCAGCAGTTTATTGGCAGGGAGAATCTACGAGCAGTACTTC. Its protein is CASSLLAGRIYEQYF. The rearrangement uses TRBV28 and TRBJ2-7; D possibly uses TRBD1 or TRBD2 (5 bases each). Trimming shortened V by 1 base and J by 3 bases, and 13 bases separated the two germline ends. The CDR3 is made up of 15 amino acids. CDR1 and CDR2 from the germline V gene are MDHEN and SYDVKM.

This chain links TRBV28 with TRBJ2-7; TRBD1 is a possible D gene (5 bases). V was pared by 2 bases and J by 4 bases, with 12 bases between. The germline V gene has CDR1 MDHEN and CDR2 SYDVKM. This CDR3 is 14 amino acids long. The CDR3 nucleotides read TGTGCCAGCAGTTTAGGGGCCACAGGATACGAGCAGTACTTC. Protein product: CASSLGATGYEQYF.

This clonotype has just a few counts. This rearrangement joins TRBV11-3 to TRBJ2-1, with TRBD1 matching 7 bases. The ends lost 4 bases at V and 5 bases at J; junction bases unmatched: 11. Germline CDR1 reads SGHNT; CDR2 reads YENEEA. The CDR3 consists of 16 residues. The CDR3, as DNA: TGTGCCAGCAGCTCCCGCAGGGGGTTATCCGACAATGAGCAGTTCTTC. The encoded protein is CASSSRRGLSDNEQFF.

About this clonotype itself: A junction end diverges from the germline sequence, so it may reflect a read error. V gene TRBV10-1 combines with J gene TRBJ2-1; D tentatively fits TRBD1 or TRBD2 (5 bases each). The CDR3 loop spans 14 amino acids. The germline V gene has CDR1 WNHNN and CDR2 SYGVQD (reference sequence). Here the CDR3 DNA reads TGCGCCAGCAGTAAGGGACCAGAATACAATGTGCAGTTCTTC. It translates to CASSKGPEYNVQFF.

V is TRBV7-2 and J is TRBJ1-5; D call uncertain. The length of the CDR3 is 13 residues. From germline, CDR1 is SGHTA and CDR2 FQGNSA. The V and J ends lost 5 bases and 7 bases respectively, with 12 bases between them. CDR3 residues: CASSQEAAQPQHF. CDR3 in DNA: TGTGCCAGCAGCCAGGAGGCGGCGCAGCCCCAGCATTTT.

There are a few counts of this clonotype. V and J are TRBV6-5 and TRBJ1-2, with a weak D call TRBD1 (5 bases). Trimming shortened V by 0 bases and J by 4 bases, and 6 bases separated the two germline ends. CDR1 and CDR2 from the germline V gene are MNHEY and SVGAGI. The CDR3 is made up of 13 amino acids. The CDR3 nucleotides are TGTGCCAGCAGTTACTCGACAGTCTATGGCTACACCTTC. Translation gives CASSYSTVYGYTF.

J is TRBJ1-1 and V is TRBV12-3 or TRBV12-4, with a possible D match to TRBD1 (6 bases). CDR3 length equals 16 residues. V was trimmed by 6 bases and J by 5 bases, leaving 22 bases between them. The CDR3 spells CASSPDSAGGRTEAFF. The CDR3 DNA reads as TGTGCCAGCAGCCCGGACTCGGCGGGGGGGCGGACTGAAGCTTTCTTT.

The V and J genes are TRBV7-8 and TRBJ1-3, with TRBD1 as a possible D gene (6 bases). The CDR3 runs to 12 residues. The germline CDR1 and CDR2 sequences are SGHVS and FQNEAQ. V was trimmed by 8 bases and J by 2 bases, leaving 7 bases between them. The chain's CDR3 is CASGTTGNTIYF. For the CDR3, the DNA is TGTGCCAGCGGGACAACTGGAAACACCATATATTTT.

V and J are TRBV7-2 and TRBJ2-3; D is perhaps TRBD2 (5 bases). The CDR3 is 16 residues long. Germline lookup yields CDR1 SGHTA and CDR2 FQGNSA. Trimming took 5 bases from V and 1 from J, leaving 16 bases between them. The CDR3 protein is CASSMTQRRRTDTQYF. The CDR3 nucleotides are TGTGCCAGCAGCATGACTCAGCGGAGACGCACAGATACGCAGTATTTT.

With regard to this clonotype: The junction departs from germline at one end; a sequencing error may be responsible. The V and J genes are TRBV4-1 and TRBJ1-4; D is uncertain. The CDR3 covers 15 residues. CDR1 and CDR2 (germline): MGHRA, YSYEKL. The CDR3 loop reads CASSQERTTDEKLFF. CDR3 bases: TGTGCCAGCAGCCAAGAACGGACGACTGATGAAAAACTGTTTTTT.